This T cell receptor (beta chain) came from a study of T cell changes during pregnancy in multiple sclerosis. Only in-frame clones appear in the TCRdb table, and some are missing; sequencing was by immunoSEQ multiplex PCR. The sample includes tens of thousands of clones, approximately 92% of them seen just once. The CDR3 spans 13 residues. Germline values: CDR1 SGHVS, CDR2 FQNEAQ. Between the trimmed V and J ends, which lost 5 bases and 7 bases, there was a span of 15 bases. The clonotype originates from a female donor in good health, enrolled as a control in a pregnancy study. The input for sequencing was peripheral blood, taken in the third trimester of pregnancy. The chain has TRBV7-8 and TRBJ2-7, with D possibly TRBD1 on 6 matching bases. In DNA, the CDR3 is TGTGCCAGCAGCATAATAGAAGGGGGAGAGCAGTACTTC. Its translation: CASSIIEGGEQYF.